This entry features one T cell receptor beta chain sequence. Its target is unknown. The sample is drawn from a study of shared clonotypes between healthy human individuals. About the research overall: Donor composition was a couple of women and three men, aged 18 to 49. Study-wide findings and caveats: Deeper or shallower sequencing was expected to change how clonotypes are shared among donors.

Method: immunoSEQ multiplex PCR; TCRdb's copy keeps in-frame clones and lacks some. This sample has about 480,000 clones, with 75% to 85% found just once. There were only Caucasian adults among the donors, and all lived in Nashville, Tennessee. V was pared by 4 bases and J by 2 bases, with 12 bases between. The CDR3 has 15 amino acids. The germline CDR1 and CDR2 sequences are SGDLS and YYNGEE. V usage is TRBV9 and J usage is TRBJ2-2; a possible D gene is TRBD2 (7 bases). The sequence came from a woman aged 40 to 49 in good health. Some clones in this sample may be carry-over from other donors' samples. The specimen was PBMCs. The CDR3 nucleotides are TGTGCCAGCAGCCGTCGGGGGGCAAACACCGGGGAGCTGTTTTTT. Its protein product is CASSRRGANTGELFF.